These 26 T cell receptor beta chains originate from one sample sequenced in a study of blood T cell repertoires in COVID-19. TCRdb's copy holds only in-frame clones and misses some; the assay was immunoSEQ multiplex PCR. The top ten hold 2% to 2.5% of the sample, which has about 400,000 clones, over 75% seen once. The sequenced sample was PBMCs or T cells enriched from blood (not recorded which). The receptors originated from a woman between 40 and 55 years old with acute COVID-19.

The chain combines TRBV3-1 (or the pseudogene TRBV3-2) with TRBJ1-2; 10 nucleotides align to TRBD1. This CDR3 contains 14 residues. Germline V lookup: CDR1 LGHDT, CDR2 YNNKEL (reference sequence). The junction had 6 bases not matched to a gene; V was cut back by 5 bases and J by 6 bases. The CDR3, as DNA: TGTGCCAGCAGCGAAAGGGGGACAGGGGATGGCTACACCTTC. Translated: CASSERGTGDGYTF.

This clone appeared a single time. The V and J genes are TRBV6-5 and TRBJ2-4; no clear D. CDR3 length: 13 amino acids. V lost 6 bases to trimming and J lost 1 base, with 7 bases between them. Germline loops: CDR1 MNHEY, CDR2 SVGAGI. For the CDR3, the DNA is TGTGCCAGCAGGGTTCGGGCCAAAAACATTCAGTACTTC. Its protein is CASRVRAKNIQYF.

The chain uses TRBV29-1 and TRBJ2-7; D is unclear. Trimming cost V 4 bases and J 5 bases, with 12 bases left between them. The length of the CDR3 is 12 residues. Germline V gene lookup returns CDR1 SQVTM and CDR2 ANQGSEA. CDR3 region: CSVGETTHEQYF. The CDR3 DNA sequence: TGCAGCGTTGGCGAGACAACCCACGAGCAGTACTTC.

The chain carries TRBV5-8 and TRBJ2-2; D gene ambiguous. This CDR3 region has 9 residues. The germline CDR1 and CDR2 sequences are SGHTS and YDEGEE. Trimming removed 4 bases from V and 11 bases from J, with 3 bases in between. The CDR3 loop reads CASSLELFF. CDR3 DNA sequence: TGTGCCAGCAGCCTCGAGCTGTTTTTT.

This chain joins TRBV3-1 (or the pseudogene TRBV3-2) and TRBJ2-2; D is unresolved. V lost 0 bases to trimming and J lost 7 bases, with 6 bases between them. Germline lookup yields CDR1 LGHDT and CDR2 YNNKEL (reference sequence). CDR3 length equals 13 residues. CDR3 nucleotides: TGTGCCAGCAGCCAAGATCAGTACGGGGAGCTGTTTTTT. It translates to CASSQDQYGELFF.

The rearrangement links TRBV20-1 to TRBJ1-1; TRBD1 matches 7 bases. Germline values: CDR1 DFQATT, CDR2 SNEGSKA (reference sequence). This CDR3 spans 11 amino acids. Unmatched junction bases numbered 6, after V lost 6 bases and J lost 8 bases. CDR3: CSAGTVPEAFF. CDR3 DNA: TGCAGTGCCGGGACAGTCCCCGAAGCTTTCTTT.

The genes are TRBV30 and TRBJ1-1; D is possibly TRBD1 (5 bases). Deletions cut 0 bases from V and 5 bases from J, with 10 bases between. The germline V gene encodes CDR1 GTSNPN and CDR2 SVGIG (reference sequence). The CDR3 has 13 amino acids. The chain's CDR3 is CAWSVAGWTEAFF. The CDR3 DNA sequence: TGTGCCTGGAGTGTCGCAGGGTGGACTGAAGCTTTCTTT.

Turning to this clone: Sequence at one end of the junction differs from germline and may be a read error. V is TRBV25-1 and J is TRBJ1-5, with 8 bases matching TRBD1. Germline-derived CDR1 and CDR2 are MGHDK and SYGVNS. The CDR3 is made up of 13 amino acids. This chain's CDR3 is CASSEGGTGAKNF. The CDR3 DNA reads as TGTGCCAGCAGTGAAGGGGGGACAGGTGCGAAAAATTTT. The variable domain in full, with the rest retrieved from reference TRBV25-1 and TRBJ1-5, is EADIYQTPRYLVIGTGKKITLECSQTMGHDKMYWYQQDPGMELHLIHYSYGVNSTEKGDLSSESTVSRIRTEHFPLTLESARPSHTSQYLCASSEGGTGAKNFGDGTRLSIL.

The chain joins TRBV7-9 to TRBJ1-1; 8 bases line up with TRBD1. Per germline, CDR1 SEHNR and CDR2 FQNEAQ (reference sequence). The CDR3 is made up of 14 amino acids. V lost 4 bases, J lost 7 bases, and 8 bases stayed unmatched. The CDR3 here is CASSSTTGTGEAFF. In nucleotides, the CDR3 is TGTGCCAGCAGCTCAACAACCGGGACAGGTGAAGCTTTCTTT.

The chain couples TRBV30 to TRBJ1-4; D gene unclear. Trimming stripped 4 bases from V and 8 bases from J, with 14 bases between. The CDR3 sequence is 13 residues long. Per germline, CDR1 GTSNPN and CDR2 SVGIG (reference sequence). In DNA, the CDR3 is TGTGCCTGGACCCCCGGGGTAGAAGAAAAACTGTTTTTT. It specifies CAWTPGVEEKLFF.

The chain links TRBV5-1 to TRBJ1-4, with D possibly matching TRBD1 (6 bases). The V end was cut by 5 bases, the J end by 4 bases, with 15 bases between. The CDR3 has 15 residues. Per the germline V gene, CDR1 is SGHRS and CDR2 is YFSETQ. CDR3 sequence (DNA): TGCGCCAGCAGAGTTAGGGACAAAAATAATGAAAAACTGTTTTTT. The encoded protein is CASRVRDKNNEKLFF.

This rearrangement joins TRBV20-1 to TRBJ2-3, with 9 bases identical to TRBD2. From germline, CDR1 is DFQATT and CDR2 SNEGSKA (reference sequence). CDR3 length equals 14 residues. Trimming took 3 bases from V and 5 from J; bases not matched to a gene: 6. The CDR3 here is CSASRRGGGDTQYF. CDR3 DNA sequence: TGCAGTGCTAGTAGGCGGGGGGGAGGAGATACGCAGTATTTT.

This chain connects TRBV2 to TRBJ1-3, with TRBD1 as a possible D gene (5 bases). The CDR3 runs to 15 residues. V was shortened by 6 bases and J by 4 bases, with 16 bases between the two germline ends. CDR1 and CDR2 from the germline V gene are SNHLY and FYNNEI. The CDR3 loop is CASRGPLKSGNTIYF. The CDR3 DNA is TGTGCCAGCAGGGGGCCTCTGAAATCCGGAAACACCATATATTTT. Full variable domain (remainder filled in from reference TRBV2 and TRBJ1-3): EPEVTQTPSHQVTQMGQEVILRCVPISNHLYFYWYRQILGQKVEFLVSFYNNEISEKSEIFDDQFSVERPDGSNFTLKIRSTKLEDSAMYFCASRGPLKSGNTIYFGEGSWLTVV.

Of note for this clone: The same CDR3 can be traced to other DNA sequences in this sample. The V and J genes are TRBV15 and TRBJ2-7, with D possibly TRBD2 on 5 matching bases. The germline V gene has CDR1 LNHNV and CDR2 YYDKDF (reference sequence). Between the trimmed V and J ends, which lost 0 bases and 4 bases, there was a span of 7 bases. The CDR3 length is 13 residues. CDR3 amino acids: CATSRDRGYEQYF. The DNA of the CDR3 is TGTGCCACCAGCAGAGATCGGGGATACGAGCAGTACTTC.

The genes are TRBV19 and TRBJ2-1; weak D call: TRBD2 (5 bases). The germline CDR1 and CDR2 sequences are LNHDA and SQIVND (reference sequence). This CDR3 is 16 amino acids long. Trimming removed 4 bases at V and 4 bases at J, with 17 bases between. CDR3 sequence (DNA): TGTGCCAGTAGTAACCCTACTAGTTCCCTATACAATGAGCAGTTCTTC. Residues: CASSNPTSSLYNEQFF. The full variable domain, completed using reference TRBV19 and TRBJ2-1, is DGGITQSPKYLFRKEGQNVTLSCEQNLNHDAMYWYRQDPGQGLRLIYYSQIVNDFQKGDIAEGYSVSREKKESFPLTVTSAQKNPTAFYLCASSNPTSSLYNEQFFGPGTRLTVL.

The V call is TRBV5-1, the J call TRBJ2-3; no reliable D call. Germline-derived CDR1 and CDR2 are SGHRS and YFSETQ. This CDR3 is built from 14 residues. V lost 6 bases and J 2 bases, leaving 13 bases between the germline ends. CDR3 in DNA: TGCGCCAGCACACCAATACTGAACACAGATACGCAGTATTTT. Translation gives CASTPILNTDTQYF.

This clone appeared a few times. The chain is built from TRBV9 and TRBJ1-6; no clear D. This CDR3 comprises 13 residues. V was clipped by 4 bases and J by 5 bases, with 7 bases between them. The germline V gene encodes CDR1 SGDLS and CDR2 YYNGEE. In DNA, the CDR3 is TGTGCCAGCAGCTCCATCCATAATTCACCCCTCCACTTT. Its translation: CASSSIHNSPLHF.

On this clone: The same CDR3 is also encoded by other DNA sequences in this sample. DNA of the CDR3: TGTGCCAGCAGACTCCAGGGGGCTACTGAAGCTTTCTTT. Protein product: CASRLQGATEAFF. The rearrangement links TRBV6-5 to TRBJ1-1; 8 positions agree with TRBD1. Germline V gene data show CDR1 as MNHEY and CDR2 as SVGAGI. This CDR3 is built from 13 residues. Trimming at V came to 6 bases and at J to 5 bases, leaving 5 bases not matched to a gene.

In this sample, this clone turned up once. The CDR3 loop reads CASSLRRGARNEQFF. The CDR3 DNA is TGTGCCAGCAGCTTGAGGCGGGGGGCACGGAATGAGCAGTTCTTC. The gene calls are TRBV5-6 and TRBJ2-1; 8 positions agree with TRBD2. This CDR3 region has 15 residues. J lost 7 bases, V lost 1 base, and 7 bases had no gene match. Germline-derived CDR1 and CDR2 are SGHDT and YYEEEE.

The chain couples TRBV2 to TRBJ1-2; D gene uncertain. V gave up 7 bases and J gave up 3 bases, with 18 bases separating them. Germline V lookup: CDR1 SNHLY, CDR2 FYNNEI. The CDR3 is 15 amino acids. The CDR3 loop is CASTNLRVKDYGYTF. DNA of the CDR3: TGTGCCAGCACCAACCTTCGGGTAAAGGACTATGGCTACACCTTC.

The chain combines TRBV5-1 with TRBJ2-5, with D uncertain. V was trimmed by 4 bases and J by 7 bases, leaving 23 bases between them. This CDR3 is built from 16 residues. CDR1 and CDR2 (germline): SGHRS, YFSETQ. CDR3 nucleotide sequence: TGCGCCAGCAGCGCCGTACCTGTCCGAGACTTGGGGACCCAGTACTTC. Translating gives CASSAVPVRDLGTQYF.

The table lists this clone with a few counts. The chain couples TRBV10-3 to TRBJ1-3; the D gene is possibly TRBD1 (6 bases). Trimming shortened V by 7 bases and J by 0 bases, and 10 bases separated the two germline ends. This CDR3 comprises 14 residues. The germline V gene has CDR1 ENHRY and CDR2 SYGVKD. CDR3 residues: CAIKDSNSGNTIYF. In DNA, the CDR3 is TGTGCCATCAAGGACAGTAACTCTGGAAACACCATATATTTT.

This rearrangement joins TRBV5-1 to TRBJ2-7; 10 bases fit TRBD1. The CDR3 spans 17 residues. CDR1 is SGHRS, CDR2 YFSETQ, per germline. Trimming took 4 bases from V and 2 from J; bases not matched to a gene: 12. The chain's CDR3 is CASSVRDRGQRAYEQYF. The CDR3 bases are TGCGCCAGCAGCGTAAGGGACAGGGGCCAAAGGGCCTACGAGCAGTACTTC. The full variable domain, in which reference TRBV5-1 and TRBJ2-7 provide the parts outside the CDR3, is KAGVTQTPRYLIKTRGQQVTLSCSPISGHRSVSWYQQTPGQGLQFLFEYFSETQRNKGNFPGRFSGRQFSNSRSEMNVSTLELGDSALYLCASSVRDRGQRAYEQYFGPGTRLTVT.

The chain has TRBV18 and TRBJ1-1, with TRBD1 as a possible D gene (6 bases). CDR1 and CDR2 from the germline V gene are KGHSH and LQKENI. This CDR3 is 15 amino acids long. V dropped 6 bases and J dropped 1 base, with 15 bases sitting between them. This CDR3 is CASSQTGGRNTEAFF. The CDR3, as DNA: TGTGCCAGCTCGCAGACGGGGGGGCGGAACACTGAAGCTTTCTTT.

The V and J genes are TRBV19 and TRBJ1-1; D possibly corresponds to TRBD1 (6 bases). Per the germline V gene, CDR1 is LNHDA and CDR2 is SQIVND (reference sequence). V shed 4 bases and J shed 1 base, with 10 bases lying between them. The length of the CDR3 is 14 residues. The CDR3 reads CASSKGQWNTEAFF. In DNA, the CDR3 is TGTGCCAGTAGTAAAGGACAGTGGAACACTGAAGCTTTCTTT.

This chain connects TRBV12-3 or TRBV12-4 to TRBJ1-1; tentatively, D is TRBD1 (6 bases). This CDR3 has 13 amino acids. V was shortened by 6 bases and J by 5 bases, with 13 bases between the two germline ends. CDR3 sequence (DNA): TGTGCCAGCAGAACTACAGGGAAAACTGAAGCTTTCTTT. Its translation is CASRTTGKTEAFF.